Listed here is a single T cell receptor beta chain. The data are from a study of blood T cell repertoires in COVID-19. Study-level background: Sample material is recorded as cDNA or gDNA derived from T cells, B-cell-depleted T cells, or PBMCs.

Authors' data handling: Amplification with reference gene primers provided the estimates of nucleated cell counts. The repertoire was sequenced with immunoSEQ multiplex PCR; TCRdb's copy has only in-frame clones and lacks some. That table gives V, J and clone size, and the DNA gave D and trimming. The table shows 100,000 to 150,000 clones, with around nine tenths occurring only once. This CDR3 spans 17 amino acids. V dropped 3 bases and J dropped 2; count of bases not matched to a gene: 5. Germline CDR1 reads SGHTA; CDR2 reads FQGNSA. This rearrangement joins TRBV7-2 to TRBJ2-7; TRBD2 agrees at 15 bases. The TCR originated in a man aged 45-65 years with COVID-19, enrolled during active disease. Sequencing was carried out using peripheral blood. The CDR3 DNA is TGTGCCAGCAGCTTTCCGGGACTAGCGGGAGGTACCTACGAGCAGTACTTC. Translation: CASSFPGLAGGTYEQYF.